A selection of T cell receptor beta chains follows, all from one sample in a study of graft-versus-host responses after intestinal transplantation. Clones were sequenced by immunoSEQ multiplex PCR, and TCRdb holds only the in-frame ones, with some missing. This table holds about 57,000 clones, approximately 90% found once. This specimen consisted of PBMCs, obtained 26 days after transplant. Every receptor here comes from a human patient who received an intestinal transplant, so some T cells may come from the graft donor. Both conserved end residues are part of each CDR3. Each record gives: CDR3 DNA, CDR3 protein, J gene, V gene, D gene. The D gene is left open where the match is weak.

TGTGCCACCAGCAGAGTGGGCGGGTACGGCAATCAGCCCCAGCATTTT	CATSRVGGYGNQPQHF	TRBJ1-5	TRBV15	NA
TGTGCCAGCAGACCGACCCCGACAGAAAACACTGAAGCTTTCTTT	CASRPTPTENTEAFF	TRBJ1-1	TRBV4-2	NA
TGCGCCAGCAGCCCGGGAGGGCTCGGCACCGGGGAGCTGTTTTTT	CASSPGGLGTGELFF	TRBJ2-2	TRBV4-1	TRBD2
TGTGCCACCCCCGGTAGTAACACTGAAGCTTTCTTT	CATPGSNTEAFF	TRBJ1-1	TRBV2	NA
TGTGCCAGCAGTTTCGACAGGGGTAGCAATCAGCCCCAGCATTTT	CASSFDRGSNQPQHF	TRBJ1-5	TRBV28	TRBD1
TGTGCCAGCAGTGAAGCAGCGGGCGGCACCGGGGAGCTGTTTTTT	CASSEAAGGTGELFF	TRBJ2-2	TRBV2	NA
TGTGCCAGCAGTACACCGGGACAGGGGATGAACACTGAAGCTTTCTTT	CASSTPGQGMNTEAFF	TRBJ1-1	TRBV5-4	TRBD1
TGTGCCAGTAGTATTCAGTTAGGCGGTGAGCAGTTCTTC	CASSIQLGGEQFF	TRBJ2-1	TRBV19	NA
TGTGCCAGCACCTATTTTGAGGGCGCGAATTCACCCCTCCACTTT	CASTYFEGANSPLHF	TRBJ1-6	TRBV2	NA
TGTGCCAGCAGTTTGCCGGGGGCTAGCGGAGCTTTCTTT	CASSLPGASGAFF	TRBJ1-1	TRBV28	NA
TGTGCCAGCAGTTTATCCCGACGGGACAGGGTAAAGAAAACGCTCAATGAGCAGTTCTTC	CASSLSRRDRVKKTLNEQFF	TRBJ2-1	TRBV28	TRBD1
TGTGCCAGCAGTACAGGGGCGAACACCGGGGAGCTGTTTTTT	CASSTGANTGELFF	TRBJ2-2	TRBV25-1	TRBD1
TGTGCCAGCAGCGACGGACAGGGCTACAATGAGCAGTTCTTC	CASSDGQGYNEQFF	TRBJ2-1	TRBV5-4	TRBD1
TGTGCCAGCAGTCAAAGACTAAGCAATGAGCAGTTCTTC	CASSQRLSNEQFF	TRBJ2-1	TRBV28	NA
TGTGCCATCAGTGAGGATGGGGCCCGCGAGACCCAGTACTTC	CAISEDGARETQYF	TRBJ2-5	TRBV10-3	NA
TGTGCCAGCAGGGTCGGGAGCTCCTACAATGAGCAGTTCTTC	CASRVGSSYNEQFF	TRBJ2-1	TRBV27	NA
TGTGCCAGCAGTGGCCGCAGGGGGCGCACAGATACGCAGTATTTT	CASSGRRGRTDTQYF	TRBJ2-3	TRBV6-1	TRBD1